A selection of T cell receptor beta chains follows, all from one sample in a study of shared clonotypes between healthy human individuals. Libraries were prepared by immunoSEQ multiplex PCR; TCRdb keeps only in-frame clonotypes and omits some of them. The sample contains about 2.2 million clones, approximately 94% of which appear only once. The specimen was naive CD8+ T cells from PBMCs. The receptors derive from a man aged 18-30 years in good health. Some clones in this sample may be carry-over from other donors' samples. CDR3s include the opening cysteine and the closing phenylalanine or tryptophan. The D gene is left open where the match is weak. Clone size is not always given. Where it is, it says once, few, many or a class for expanded clones.

TRBJ2-1	TRBD2	NA	TRBV10-3	TGTGCCATCGTCCCCAAGCGGGAGGTGGTCAATGAGCAGTTCTTC	CAIVPKREVVNEQFF
TRBJ1-1	NA	NA	TRBV28	TGTGCCAGCAGTTTTCCGGGGCGAGCTTTCTTT	CASSFPGRAFF
TRBJ1-2	NA	NA	TRBV28	TGTGCCAGCAGTTTAAAGGGGTATGGCTATGGCTACACCTTC	CASSLKGYGYGYTF
TRBJ1-2	TRBD1	NA	TRBV7-9	TGTGCCAGCAGGGACAGGGATGCCCCATATGGCTACACCTTC	CASRDRDAPYGYTF
TRBJ1-5	NA	NA	TRBV6-1	TGTGCCAGCAGTGAATGGTCTTACAGCAATCAGCCCCAGCATTTT	CASSEWSYSNQPQHF
TRBJ2-5	NA	NA	TRBV14	TGTGCCAGCAGCCAAGGTCAGCAAGAGACCCAGTACTTC	CASSQGQQETQYF
TRBJ1-1	NA	NA	TRBV9	TGTGCCAGCAGCGCCGGGGGTTTCATGAACACTGAAGCTTTCTTT	CASSAGGFMNTEAFF
TRBJ1-2	NA	NA	TRBV29-1	TGCAGCGTTTTAGAGGGGGGACCTAACTATGGCTACACCTTC	CSVLEGGPNYGYTF
TRBJ2-7	TRBD1	NA	TRBV28	TGTGCCAGCAGTTTAATGGGACAGGGTTCCGAGCAGTACTTC	CASSLMGQGSEQYF
TRBJ2-1	TRBD1	NA	TRBV7-6	TGTGCCAGCAGCCCCGACAGGGACCTCTACAATGAGCAGTTCTTC	CASSPDRDLYNEQFF
TRBJ2-1	TRBD1	NA	TRBV9	TGTGCCAGCAGCGCATCAGGGGGCGGCTACAATGAGCAGTTCTTC	CASSASGGGYNEQFF
TRBJ2-7	TRBD2	NA	TRBV7-2	TGTGCCAGCAGCCTTGGACTAGCGGGGAGTTACGAGCAGTACTTC	CASSLGLAGSYEQYF
TRBJ2-1	NA	once	TRBV19	TGTGCCAGTGAAACCGGCCAAGGGAGGCGCTCCTACAATGAGCAGTTCTTC	CASETGQGRRSYNEQFF
TRBJ1-2	NA	NA	TRBV5-1	TGCGCCAGCAGCCTGGGGGACACCGCATCCTACGGCTACACCTTC	CASSLGDTASYGYTF
TRBJ2-3	TRBD2	NA	TRBV15	TGTGCCACCAGCGGACCGGGACTAGTCCCCGCAGATACGCAGTATTTT	CATSGPGLVPADTQYF
TRBJ2-7	NA	NA	TRBV9	TGTGCCAGCAGCGTAGGAGGTAGCGGATCTAACGAGCAGTACTTC	CASSVGGSGSNEQYF
TRBJ2-5	NA	NA	TRBV9	TGTGCCAGCAGCGTAGGGGATAGGGTCATCCGAGAGACCCAGTACTTC	CASSVGDRVIRETQYF
TRBJ2-7	TRBD1	NA	TRBV11-2	TGTGCCAGCAGCTCAATTACCGGGACAGAAAGTTACGAGCAGTACTTC	CASSSITGTESYEQYF
TRBJ1-1	NA	NA	TRBV21-1	TGTGCCAGCAGCAAGGGGGTCACCGCTTTCTTT	CASSKGVTAFF
TRBJ2-7	TRBD1	NA	TRBV5-6	TGTGCCAGCAGCCCCAAACTGGACAGGGGGCGGTACGAGCAGTACTTC	CASSPKLDRGRYEQYF
TRBJ2-5	NA	NA	TRBV30	TGTGCCTGGAGAGGTAGAAGCGGTCCGGGGCAAGAGACCCAGTACTTC	CAWRGRSGPGQETQYF
TRBJ2-2	NA	once	TRBV29-1	TGCAGCGTTGCCGGGTGGCGGGGGAACACCGGGGAGCTGTTTTTT	CSVAGWRGNTGELFF
TRBJ2-7	TRBD1	NA	TRBV6-1	TGTGCCAGCCAGAGACAGGGACGTCCTAACGAGCAGTACTTC	CASQRQGRPNEQYF
TRBJ2-3	NA	NA	TRBV7-2	TGTGCCAGCAGCCCCCCCCCAGCGATAGTACCAGATACGCAGTATTTT	CASSPPPAIVPDTQYF
TRBJ1-2	NA	NA	TRBV19	TGTGCCAGTCGGGACGGCCACTATGGCTACACCTTC	CASRDGHYGYTF
TRBJ2-3	NA	NA	TRBV5-6	TGTGCCAGCAGCTTGGCGGGTTACACAGATACGCAGTATTTT	CASSLAGYTDTQYF
TRBJ2-7	NA	few	TRBV7-9	TGTGCCAGCAGGAACGACACGAGGGACTCTTACTTC	CASRNDTRDSYF
TRBJ2-2	NA	NA	TRBV28	TGTGCCAGCAGTTTTCTTGAGATAGCTAATACCGGGGAGCTGTTTTTT	CASSFLEIANTGELFF
TRBJ1-3	NA	NA	TRBV11-2	TGTGCCAGCAGCTCTTTTCAAGTCGCCTCTGGAAACACCATATATTTT	CASSSFQVASGNTIYF
TRBJ1-2	NA	NA	TRBV11-3	TGTGCCGGAAGATACGGACTCCTAGGCTACACCTTC	CAGRYGLLGYTF
TRBJ2-1	NA	NA	TRBV28	TGTGCCAGCACTGCGGACTACCCCTACAATGAGCAGTTCTTC	CASTADYPYNEQFF
TRBJ2-2	TRBD2	NA	TRBV18	TGTGCCAGCTCACCACCGAGCGGGATTAACACCGGGGAGCTGTTTTTT	CASSPPSGINTGELFF
TRBJ1-2	TRBD1	few	TRBV7-9	TGTGCCAGCAGCAGTCGGGACAGAGATCCTAACTATGGCTACACCTTC	CASSSRDRDPNYGYTF
TRBJ1-4	NA	NA	TRBV4-1	TGCGCCAGCAGCCAAGGGGCAGGTGGTAATGAAAAACTGTTTTTT	CASSQGAGGNEKLFF
TRBJ2-1	TRBD2	NA	TRBV11-1	TGTGCCAGCAGCTTAGCGGGAGGGTACAATGAGCAGTTCTTC	CASSLAGGYNEQFF
TRBJ2-7	NA	few	TRBV28	TGTGCCAGCAGTTTATGGAGCTACGAGCAGTACTTC	CASSLWSYEQYF
TRBJ2-1	NA	NA	TRBV2	TGTGCCAGCAGTGATAGCGTGGGAGGGGGCCGGAATGAGCAGTTCTTC	CASSDSVGGGRNEQFF
TRBJ2-7	NA	NA	TRBV11-2	TGTGCCAGCAGCTTAGGGGCTAGGCAGGGTTACGAGCAGTACTTC	CASSLGARQGYEQYF
TRBJ2-1	TRBD2	NA	TRBV7-2	TGTGCCAGCAGCTTGCTAGCGGACTCCTACAATGAGCAGTTCTTC	CASSLLADSYNEQFF
TRBJ1-5	NA	NA	TRBV28	TGTGCCAGCAGTTTACGGCAGGGGTTGATTCAGCCCCAGCATTTT	CASSLRQGLIQPQHF
TRBJ2-3	TRBD1	NA	TRBV4-1	TGCGCCAGCAGCCAGCCCTACAGGGGGTCAGCAGATACGCAGTATTTT	CASSQPYRGSADTQYF
TRBJ2-1	TRBD1	NA	TRBV7-9	TGTGCCAGCAGCTCCACCCTGAGACAGGGAGACGAGCAGTTCTTC	CASSSTLRQGDEQFF
TRBJ1-1	NA	NA	TRBV27	TGTGCCAGCATGCCTAGGGACACCGAGAACACTGAAGCTTTCTTT	CASMPRDTENTEAFF
TRBJ1-3	NA	NA	TRBV27	TGTGCCAGCAGTTTAGGTCCTGGGGCAGGCCGCTCTGGAAACACCATATATTTT	CASSLGPGAGRSGNTIYF
TRBJ2-1	NA	NA	TRBV15	TGTGCCACCAGCAGACCAACTAGCAGCGGTGAGCAGTTCTTC	CATSRPTSSGEQFF
TRBJ2-2	NA	NA	TRBV7-7	TGTGCCAGCAGGTCCAAAGCTGACACCGGGGAGCTGTTTTTT	CASRSKADTGELFF
TRBJ1-1	TRBD1	NA	TRBV4-1	TGCGCCAGCAGCCCGACAGGGGTCGGCACTGAAGCTTTCTTT	CASSPTGVGTEAFF
TRBJ2-1	NA	NA	TRBV30	TGTGCCTGGAGTGTACTACAGAGCGATGATGAGCAGTTCTTC	CAWSVLQSDDEQFF
TRBJ1-2	NA	few	TRBV10-2	TGCGCCAGCGGGGGGGGATCTGGCTACACCTTC	CASGGGSGYTF
TRBJ1-1	NA	NA	TRBV7-8	TGTGCCAGCAGCTTGTCCGAGGGCAGGAGCACTGAAGCTTTCTTT	CASSLSEGRSTEAFF
TRBJ2-1	NA	NA	TRBV5-6	TGTGCCAGCAGCCCAAGGTGGGTCGCGGCCGGCAATGAGCAGTTCTTC	CASSPRWVAAGNEQFF
TRBJ2-1	NA	once	TRBV28	TGTGCCAGCGGCAACGGCTACAATGAGCAGTTCTTC	CASGNGYNEQFF
TRBJ1-1	NA	NA	TRBV27	TGTGCCAGCAGTTTATCTGCGGGGGCGAACACTGAAGCTTTCTTT	CASSLSAGANTEAFF